These 8 T cell receptor beta chains came from one sample sequenced in a study of response to subunit inactivated influenza vaccine. MiXCR, applied by TCRdb to the RT-PCR reads, yields one record per CDR3 protein. The sample includes over 650,000 distinct CDR3 sequences, roughly 18% of them seen just once. The sample in question was PBMCs from blood, obtained 5 days after vaccination. The receptors shown here come from a man in his fifties or sixties who received an inactivated influenza vaccine.

The rearrangement joins TRBV5-1 to TRBJ2-2; D remains unclear. CDR3 length: 14 residues. Germline V gene sequence: CDR1 SGHRS, CDR2 YFSETQ. Trimming shortened V by 0 bases and J by 7 bases, and 10 bases separated the two germline ends. In DNA, the CDR3 is TGCGCCAGCAGCTTGGTGGCCCCCGACGGGGAGCTGTTTTTT. Residues: CASSLVAPDGELFF.

This clonotype occurred many times. J is TRBJ2-1 and V is TRBV20-1; possibly TRBD1 for D (5 bases). The germline gives CDR1 DFQATT, CDR2 SNEGSKA (reference sequence). V lost 5 bases and J 2 bases, leaving 10 bases between the germline ends. The CDR3 extends over 13 amino acids. Here the CDR3 reads CSASPGTYNEQFF. CDR3 nucleotides: TGCAGTGCTTCTCCAGGGACCTACAATGAGCAGTTCTTC.

This clonotype has only a few counts. The rearrangement joins TRBV6-1 to TRBJ2-1; TRBD2 aligns across 8 bases. Trimming at V came to 10 bases and at J to 4 bases, leaving 9 bases not matched to a gene. The germline gives CDR1 MNHNS, CDR2 SASEGT. The CDR3 has 14 residues. Here the CDR3 reads CATKTGGSYNEQFF. The CDR3 DNA reads as TGTGCCACCAAGACGGGAGGGTCATACAATGAGCAGTTCTTC.

The CDR3 sequence: CASSQDLKGPYEQYF. Here the CDR3 DNA reads TGTGCCAGCAGCCAAGACCTCAAGGGTCCCTACGAGCAGTACTTC. This chain links TRBV4-2 with TRBJ2-7, with D unresolved. The CDR3 runs 15 residues. V lost 0 bases to trimming and J lost 2 bases, with 11 bases between them. The germline V gene has CDR1 LGHNA and CDR2 YNFKEQ.

This clonotype was detected many times. V and J are TRBV5-1 and TRBJ1-2; a weak D match, TRBD1 (5 bases). Trimming stripped 4 bases from V and 4 bases from J, with 14 bases between. The length of the CDR3 is 14 residues. Germline V gene sequence: CDR1 SGHRS, CDR2 YFSETQ. The CDR3 DNA reads TGCGCCAGCAGCCCACGGAGGGGCCGCTATGGCTACACCTTC. Translation gives CASSPRRGRYGYTF.

The genes are TRBV5-6 and TRBJ1-1, with TRBD1 identical over 10 bases. CDR3 length: 12 amino acids. Germline V gives CDR1 SGHDT, CDR2 YYEEEE. Trimming took 5 bases from V and 7 from J; bases not matched to a gene: 2. CDR3 amino acids: CASRTGGGEAFF. The CDR3 nucleotides are TGTGCCAGCAGGACAGGGGGCGGTGAAGCTTTCTTT.

The chain recombines TRBV5-1 with TRBJ2-1; TRBD2 matches 8 bases. Germline assignment: CDR1 SGHRS and CDR2 YFSETQ. The CDR3 spans 15 residues. V dropped 0 bases and J dropped 3; count of bases not matched to a gene: 2. The CDR3 here is CASSLALADYNEQFF. CDR3 DNA: TGCGCCAGCAGCTTGGCACTAGCGGACTACAATGAGCAGTTCTTC.

The chain's CDR3 is CSARADRDEQYF. The CDR3 bases are TGCAGTGCCAGGGCGGACAGGGACGAGCAGTACTTC. J is TRBJ2-7 and V is TRBV20-1, with 8 bases aligning to TRBD1. This CDR3 region has 12 residues. CDR1 DFQATT and CDR2 SNEGSKA come from the germline V gene (reference sequence). The V segment lost 6 bases and the J segment 5 bases; nucleotides outside the gene matches: 6.